The 21 T cell receptor beta chains given below trace back to one sample, sequenced in a study of Tregs in tolerant kidney transplant recipients. The repertoire was sequenced with immunoSEQ multiplex PCR; TCRdb's copy has only in-frame clones and lacks some. Here the sample spans roughly 99,000 clones, roughly 93% being singletons. The specimen comprised CD4+ T cells from blood, sampled before the transplant. These TCRs come from a human donor who received a combined kidney and bone marrow transplant.

This chain links TRBV5-1 with TRBJ1-5; D perhaps matches TRBD1 (5 bases). Germline CDR1 SGHRS, CDR2 YFSETQ. Trimming shortened V by 5 bases and J by 2 bases, and 14 bases separated the two germline ends. This CDR3 comprises 15 residues. CDR3 bases: TGCGCCAGCAGTCCTGGCGGGGGACGCAATCAGCCCCAGCATTTT. Residues: CASSPGGGRNQPQHF.

The J gene is TRBJ2-7, the V gene TRBV7-9; D uncertain. CDR3 length: 11 residues. Per the germline V gene, CDR1 is SEHNR and CDR2 is FQNEAQ (reference sequence). Trimming took off 6 bases at V and 6 bases at J, with 9 bases between the two ends. This CDR3 reads CASSIASEQYF. In DNA, the CDR3 is TGTGCCAGCAGTATTGCGTCCGAGCAGTACTTC. Full variable domain (remainder filled in from reference TRBV7-9 and TRBJ2-7): DTGVSQNPRHKITKRGQNVTFRCDPISEHNRLYWYRQTLGQGPEFLTYFQNEAQLEKSRLLSDRFSAERPKGSFSTLEIQRTEQGDSAMYLCASSIASEQYFGPGTRLTVT.

The chain couples TRBV11-1 to TRBJ2-5; 7 nucleotides line up with TRBD1. The junction had 3 bases not matched to a gene; V was cut back by 5 bases and J by 0 bases. The CDR3 is 14 residues long. The germline V gene encodes CDR1 SGHAT and CDR2 FQDESV (reference sequence). Written as DNA, the CDR3 is TGTGCCAGCAGCGCCGGGACAGACCAAGAGACCCAGTACTTC. Translated, it gives CASSAGTDQETQYF. The full variable domain, completed using reference TRBV11-1 and TRBJ2-5, is EAEVAQSPRYKITEKSQAVAFWCDPISGHATLYWYRQILGQGPELLVQFQDESVVDDSQLPKDRFSAERLKGVDSTLKIQPAELGDSAMYLCASSAGTDQETQYFGPGTRLLVL.

The chain couples TRBV14 to TRBJ2-3; D perhaps matches TRBD2 (7 bases). The V and J ends lost 0 bases and 4 bases respectively, with 20 bases between them. In germline, CDR1 is SGHDN, CDR2 FVKESK. The CDR3 covers 18 residues. The CDR3 coding sequence is TGTGCCAGCAGCCAAGAAATCTGGAGGGGGGGCCGAGCAGATACGCAGTATTTT. Encoded protein: CASSQEIWRGGRADTQYF.

This chain connects TRBV5-8 to TRBJ1-2; 8 bases match TRBD1. Per the germline V gene, CDR1 is SGHTS and CDR2 is YDEGEE. V lost 1 base to trimming and J lost 4 bases; unmatched junction nucleotides: 9. This CDR3 spans 16 amino acids. The CDR3 DNA follows: TGTGCCAGCAGCTTGAGGAATCAGGGGGCGGTCTATGGCTACACCTTC. It encodes CASSLRNQGAVYGYTF. Based on the CDR3 plus reference TRBV5-8 and TRBJ1-2, the full variable domain is EAGVTQSPTHLIKTRGQQATLRCSPISGHTSVYWYQQALGLGLQFLLWYDEGEERNRGNFPPRFSGRQFPNYSSELNVNALELEDSALYLCASSLRNQGAVYGYTFGSGTRLTVV.

Here the CDR3 reads CASSLDSSSYNEQFF. CDR3 DNA sequence: TGTGCCAGCAGCTTGGACTCAAGCTCCTACAATGAGCAGTTCTTC. The chain carries TRBV7-3 and TRBJ2-1, with a weak D call TRBD2 (5 bases). The CDR3 runs to 15 residues. The V gene's germline CDR1 is SGHTA and CDR2 FQGTGA. V lost 3 bases, J lost 0 bases, and 9 bases lay in between. The full variable domain, in which reference TRBV7-3 and TRBJ2-1 provide the parts outside the CDR3, is GAGVSQTPSNKVTEKGKYVELRCDPISGHTALYWYRQSLGQGPEFLIYFQGTGAADDSGLPNDRFFAVRPEGSVSTLKIQRTERGDSAVYLCASSLDSSSYNEQFFGPGTRLTVL.

The rearrangement joins TRBV7-9 to TRBJ2-5; TRBD1 matches at 7 bases. V lost 5 bases to trimming and J lost 1 base; unmatched junction nucleotides: 4. Germline V gene data show CDR1 as SEHNR and CDR2 as FQNEAQ (reference sequence). The CDR3 length is 14 residues. CDR3 DNA sequence: TGTGCCAGCAGCCATAGGACAGGCCAAGAGACCCAGTACTTC. It yields the protein CASSHRTGQETQYF.

This clone has only a few counts. V is TRBV2 and J is TRBJ1-2; 8 nucleotides align to TRBD1. Trimming cost V 7 bases and J 8 bases; bases outside gene matches: 6. This CDR3 has 12 amino acids. CDR1 and CDR2 from the germline V gene are SNHLY and FYNNEI. CDR3 sequence: CASTTTGDGYTF. CDR3 coding DNA: TGTGCCAGCACGACGACAGGGGACGGCTACACCTTC. The full variable domain, in which reference TRBV2 and TRBJ1-2 provide the parts outside the CDR3, is EPEVTQTPSHQVTQMGQEVILRCVPISNHLYFYWYRQILGQKVEFLVSFYNNEISEKSEIFDDQFSVERPDGSNFTLKIRSTKLEDSAMYFCASTTTGDGYTFGSGTRLTVV.

The chain has TRBV5-5 and TRBJ2-7, with D possibly being TRBD2 (5 bases). The ends were cut back, 4 bases at V and 2 bases at J, with 16 bases in the middle. The germline V gene encodes CDR1 SGHKS and CDR2 YYEKEE (reference sequence). The CDR3 sequence is 15 residues long. Here the CDR3 DNA reads TGTGCCAGCAGCACCTATAGCGTTAAACCCTACGAGCAGTACTTC. Its protein is CASSTYSVKPYEQYF. The entire variable domain, with the rest obtained from reference TRBV5-5 and TRBJ2-7, is as follows: DAGVTQSPTHLIKTRGQQVTLRCSPISGHKSVSWYQQVLGQGPQFIFQYYEKEERGRGNFPDRFSARQFPNYSSELNVNALLLGDSALYLCASSTYSVKPYEQYFGPGTRLTVT.

The V and J genes are TRBV30 and TRBJ2-7, with a tentative D call TRBD2 (6 bases). This CDR3 has 16 amino acids. V lost 2 bases to trimming and J lost 3 bases, with 20 bases between them. Germline V gene data show CDR1 as GTSNPN and CDR2 as SVGIG (reference sequence). CDR3 amino acids: CAWSLLWGTSYYEQYF. The CDR3 bases are TGTGCCTGGAGTCTTTTGTGGGGGACTTCCTACTACGAGCAGTACTTC.

The chain uses TRBV29-1 and TRBJ2-7, with D possibly being TRBD1 (6 bases). Germline loops: CDR1 SQVTM, CDR2 ANQGSEA. V was clipped by 4 bases and J by 0 bases, with 10 bases between them. This CDR3 spans 13 amino acids. DNA for the CDR3: TGCAGCGTTGTTGTACAGGGCTCCTACGAGCAGTACTTC. It is translated as CSVVVQGSYEQYF.

The genes are TRBV11-3 and TRBJ1-6; TRBD1 aligns across 8 bases. V lost 6 bases and J lost 12; bases outside the gene matches: 16. This CDR3 spans 16 amino acids. Germline V lookup: CDR1 SGHNT, CDR2 YENEEA. CDR3 protein: CASRAPGTGPQGPLHF. In DNA form, the CDR3 reads TGTGCCAGCAGAGCCCCCGGGACAGGCCCACAAGGACCCCTCCACTTT.

This sequence joins TRBV11-3 and TRBJ2-1; TRBD1 is a possible D gene (5 bases). The germline V gene has CDR1 SGHNT and CDR2 YENEEA. V was pared by 5 bases and J by 1 base, with 9 bases between. The CDR3 totals 14 residues. The CDR3 nucleotides read TGTGCCAGCAGCCAACAGGATTCCTACAATGAGCAGTTCTTC. This translates into CASSQQDSYNEQFF. Full variable domain (remainder filled in from reference TRBV11-3 and TRBJ2-1): EAGVVQSPRYKIIEKKQPVAFWCNPISGHNTLYWYLQNLGQGPELLIRYENEEAVDDSQLPKDRFSAERLKGVDSTLKIQPAELGDSAVYLCASSQQDSYNEQFFGPGTRLTVL.

This clone was recorded only once. The chain carries TRBV19 and TRBJ2-1; 8 nucleotides line up with TRBD1. The germline V gene has CDR1 LNHDA and CDR2 SQIVND (reference sequence). The CDR3 is 16 amino acids. J lost 1 base, V lost 2 bases, and 4 bases had no gene match. This CDR3 is CASSISYRGSYNEQFF. CDR3 DNA: TGTGCCAGTAGTATATCCTACAGGGGGTCCTACAATGAGCAGTTCTTC.

This clone came up once. The chain has TRBV4-2 and TRBJ2-7, with 7 bases aligning to TRBD1. The CDR3 has 14 residues. Germline CDR1 reads LGHNA; CDR2 reads YNFKEQ. J lost 3 bases, V lost 6 bases, and 8 bases had no gene match. CDR3 coding DNA: TGTGCCAGCAGTCCCGACAGGGCCAACTACGAGCAGTACTTC. It encodes CASSPDRANYEQYF.

The chain employs TRBV11-1 and TRBJ2-1; 10 bases match TRBD2. Losses at the gene ends were 6 bases for V and 12 bases for J; bases not matched to a gene: 11. Looked up from germline, CDR1 is SGHAT and CDR2 is FQDESV (reference sequence). This CDR3 spans 14 amino acids. The CDR3 reads CASRPGSGRAGQFF. The CDR3 DNA reads as TGTGCCAGCAGGCCAGGGAGCGGGAGGGCCGGGCAGTTCTTC. The variable domain in full, completed from reference TRBV11-1 and TRBJ2-1, reads EAEVAQSPRYKITEKSQAVAFWCDPISGHATLYWYRQILGQGPELLVQFQDESVVDDSQLPKDRFSAERLKGVDSTLKIQPAELGDSAMYLCASRPGSGRAGQFFGPGTRLTVL.

The chain carries TRBV7-2 and TRBJ2-5, with 7 bases aligning to TRBD1. CDR1 and CDR2 from the germline V gene are SGHTA and FQGNSA. V lost 1 base and J lost 5; bases outside the gene matches: 7. The CDR3 is 15 amino acids. Here the CDR3 DNA reads TGTGCCAGCAGCTTAGAAAACAGGGGTGGGGAGACCCAGTACTTC. This sequence encodes CASSLENRGGETQYF.

V usage is TRBV9 and J usage is TRBJ2-3; 12 bases align to TRBD2. The V gene end was trimmed by 4 bases and the J gene end by 5 bases; junction bases not matched to a gene: 8. This CDR3 is 16 amino acids long. Germline CDR1 is SGDLS and CDR2 is YYNGEE. CDR3 amino acids: CASSRLAGASRDTQYF. CDR3 DNA: TGTGCCAGCAGCAGACTAGCGGGAGCTTCCAGAGATACGCAGTATTTT.

This chain joins TRBV5-1 and TRBJ1-2; 7 bases are a match to TRBD1. This CDR3 spans 14 amino acids. V was clipped by 4 bases and J by 2 bases; unmatched bases: 5. CDR1 and CDR2 (germline): SGHRS, YFSETQ. CDR3 protein: CASSRGQVNYGYTF. The CDR3, as DNA: TGCGCCAGCAGCCGAGGACAGGTCAACTATGGCTACACCTTC. The variable domain in full, completed from reference TRBV5-1 and TRBJ1-2, reads KAGVTQTPRYLIKTRGQQVTLSCSPISGHRSVSWYQQTPGQGLQFLFEYFSETQRNKGNFPGRFSGRQFSNSRSEMNVSTLELGDSALYLCASSRGQVNYGYTFGSGTRLTVV.

J is TRBJ1-2 and V is TRBV28; 10 bases agree with TRBD1. The germline V gene has CDR1 MDHEN and CDR2 SYDVKM. This CDR3 comprises 16 residues. V shed 6 bases, J shed 4 bases, and the junction held 11 bases outside the gene matches. For the CDR3, the DNA is TGTGCCAGCAGAGCTACCGGGACAGGGGATGGCTATGGCTACACCTTC. This encodes CASRATGTGDGYGYTF.

J is TRBJ2-1 and V is TRBV7-2; D gene uncertain. The CDR3 length is 15 residues. CDR1 and CDR2 (germline): SGHTA, FQGNSA. V was shortened by 4 bases and J by 4 bases, with 14 bases between the two germline ends. DNA for the CDR3: TGTGCCAGCAGCTATAGAAGAGTGAGATACAATGAGCAGTTCTTC. Amino acid sequence: CASSYRRVRYNEQFF.